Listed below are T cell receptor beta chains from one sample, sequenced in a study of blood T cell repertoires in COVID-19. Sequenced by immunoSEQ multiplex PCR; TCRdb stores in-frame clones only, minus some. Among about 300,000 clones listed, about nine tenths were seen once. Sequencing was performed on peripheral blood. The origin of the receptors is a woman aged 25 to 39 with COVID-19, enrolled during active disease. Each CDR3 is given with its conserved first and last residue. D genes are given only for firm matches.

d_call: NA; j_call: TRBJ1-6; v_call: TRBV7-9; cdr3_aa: CASSSFGGRNSPLHF
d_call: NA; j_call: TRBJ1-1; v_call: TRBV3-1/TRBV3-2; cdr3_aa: CASSHGSAVEAFF
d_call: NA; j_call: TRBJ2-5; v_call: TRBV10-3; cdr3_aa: CAISDRAGGSGQYF
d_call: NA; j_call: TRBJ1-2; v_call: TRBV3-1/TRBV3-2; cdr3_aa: CASSHGQINYGYTF
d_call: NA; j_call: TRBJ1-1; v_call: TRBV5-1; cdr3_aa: CASSLGLTNTEAFF
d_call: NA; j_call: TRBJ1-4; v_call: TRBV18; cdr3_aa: CASSPIDPGSNEKLFF
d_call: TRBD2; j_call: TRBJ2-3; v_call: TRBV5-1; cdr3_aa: CASSLSWTSGGSDTQYF
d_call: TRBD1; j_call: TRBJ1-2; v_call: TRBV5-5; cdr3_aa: CASREGTAVLSTYGYTF
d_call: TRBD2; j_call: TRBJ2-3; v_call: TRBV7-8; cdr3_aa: CASSFTFKGLAGVPDTQYF
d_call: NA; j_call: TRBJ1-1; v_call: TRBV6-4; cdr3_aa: CASSVIGRVNTEAFF
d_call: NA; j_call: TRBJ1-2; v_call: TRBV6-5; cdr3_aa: CASYSNYGYTF
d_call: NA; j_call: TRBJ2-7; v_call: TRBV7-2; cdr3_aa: CASSYQWYEQYF
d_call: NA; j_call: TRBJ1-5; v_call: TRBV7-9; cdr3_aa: CASSLAQGTQHF
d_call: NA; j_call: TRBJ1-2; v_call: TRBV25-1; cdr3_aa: CASSGGLFYGYTF
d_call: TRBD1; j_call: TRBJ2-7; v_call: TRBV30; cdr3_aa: CAWSKQGWEQYF
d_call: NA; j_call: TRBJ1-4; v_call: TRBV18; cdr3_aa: CASSPRGRKEKLFF
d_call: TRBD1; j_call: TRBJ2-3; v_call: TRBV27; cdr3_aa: CASTPGTGRTDTQYF
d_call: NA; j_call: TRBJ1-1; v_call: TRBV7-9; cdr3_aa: CASGGTPEAFF
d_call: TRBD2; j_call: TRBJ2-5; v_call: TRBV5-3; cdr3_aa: CARSLVLAGEETQYF
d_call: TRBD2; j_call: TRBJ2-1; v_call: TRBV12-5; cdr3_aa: CASAPGRGTSGVYNEQFF
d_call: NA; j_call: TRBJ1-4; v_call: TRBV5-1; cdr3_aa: CASSLAPRAANEKLFF
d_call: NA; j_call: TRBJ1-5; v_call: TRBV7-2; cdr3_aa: CASSFTGTLNQPQHF
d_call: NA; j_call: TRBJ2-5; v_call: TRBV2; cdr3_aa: CASSPPSDFQETQYF
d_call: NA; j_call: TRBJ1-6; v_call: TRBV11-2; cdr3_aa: CASSLEWASPLHF
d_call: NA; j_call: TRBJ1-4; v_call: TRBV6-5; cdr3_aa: CASSLVGATNEKLFF
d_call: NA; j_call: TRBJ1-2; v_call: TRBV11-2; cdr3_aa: CASSLERGSYGYTF
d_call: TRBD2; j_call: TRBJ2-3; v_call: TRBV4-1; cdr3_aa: CASSQEQLAGGPNTQYF
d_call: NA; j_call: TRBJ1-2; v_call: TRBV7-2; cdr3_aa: CASSGPWAGVGYTF
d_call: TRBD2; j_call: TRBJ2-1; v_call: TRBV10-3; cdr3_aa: CAIRDHSGGNEQFF
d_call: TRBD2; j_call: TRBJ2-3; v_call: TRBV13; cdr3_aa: CASRSRSGVTDTQYF
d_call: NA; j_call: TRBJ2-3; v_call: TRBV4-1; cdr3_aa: CASSQPGLYTDTQYF
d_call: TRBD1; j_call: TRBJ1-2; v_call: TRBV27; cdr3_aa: CASSLTGGGGYTF
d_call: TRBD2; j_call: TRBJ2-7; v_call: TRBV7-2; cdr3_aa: CASSIRTSGGGSSYEQYF
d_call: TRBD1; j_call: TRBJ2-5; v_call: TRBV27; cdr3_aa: CASSLDRVGETQYF
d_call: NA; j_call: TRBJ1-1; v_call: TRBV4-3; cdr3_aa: CASSQDERTFEAFF
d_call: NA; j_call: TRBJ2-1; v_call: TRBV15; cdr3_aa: CATSSRYNEQFF
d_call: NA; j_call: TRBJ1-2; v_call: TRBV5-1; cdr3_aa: CASSIQGSHSDGYTF
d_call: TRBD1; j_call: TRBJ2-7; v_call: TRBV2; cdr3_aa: CASTPPGTASYEQYF
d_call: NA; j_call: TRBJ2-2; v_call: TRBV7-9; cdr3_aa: CASSSQGLFTGELFF
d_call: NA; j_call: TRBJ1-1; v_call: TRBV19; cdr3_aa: CASSTLHDRNTEAFF
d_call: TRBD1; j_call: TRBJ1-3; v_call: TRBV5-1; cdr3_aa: CASNQGEPNSGNTIYF
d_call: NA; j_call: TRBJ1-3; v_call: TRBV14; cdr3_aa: CASSQRAQETGRFGNTIYF
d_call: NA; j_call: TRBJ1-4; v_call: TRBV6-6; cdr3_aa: CASSYREVVEKLFF
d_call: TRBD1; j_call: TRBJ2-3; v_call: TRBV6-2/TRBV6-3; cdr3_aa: CASSWGQIGTDTQYF
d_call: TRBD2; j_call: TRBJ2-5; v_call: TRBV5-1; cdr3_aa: CASSLDRRGKETQYF
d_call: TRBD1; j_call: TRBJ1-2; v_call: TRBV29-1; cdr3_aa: CSVYRTGGNYGYTF
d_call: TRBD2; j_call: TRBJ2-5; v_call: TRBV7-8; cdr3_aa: CASSLNRGGGETQYF
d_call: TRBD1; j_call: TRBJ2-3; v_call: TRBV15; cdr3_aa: CATSKDRVRTDTQYF
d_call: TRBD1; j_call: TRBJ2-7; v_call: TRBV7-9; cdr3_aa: CASSSPDRVGDEQYF
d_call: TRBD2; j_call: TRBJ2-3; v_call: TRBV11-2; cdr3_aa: CASSMSGGTDTQYF
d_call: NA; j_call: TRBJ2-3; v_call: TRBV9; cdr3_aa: CASSVEASGPWRGLLGTQYF
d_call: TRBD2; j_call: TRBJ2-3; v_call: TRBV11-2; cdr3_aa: CASSSYLAGMNTQYF
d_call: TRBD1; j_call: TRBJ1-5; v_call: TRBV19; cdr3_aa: CASSWDRGQEQPQHF